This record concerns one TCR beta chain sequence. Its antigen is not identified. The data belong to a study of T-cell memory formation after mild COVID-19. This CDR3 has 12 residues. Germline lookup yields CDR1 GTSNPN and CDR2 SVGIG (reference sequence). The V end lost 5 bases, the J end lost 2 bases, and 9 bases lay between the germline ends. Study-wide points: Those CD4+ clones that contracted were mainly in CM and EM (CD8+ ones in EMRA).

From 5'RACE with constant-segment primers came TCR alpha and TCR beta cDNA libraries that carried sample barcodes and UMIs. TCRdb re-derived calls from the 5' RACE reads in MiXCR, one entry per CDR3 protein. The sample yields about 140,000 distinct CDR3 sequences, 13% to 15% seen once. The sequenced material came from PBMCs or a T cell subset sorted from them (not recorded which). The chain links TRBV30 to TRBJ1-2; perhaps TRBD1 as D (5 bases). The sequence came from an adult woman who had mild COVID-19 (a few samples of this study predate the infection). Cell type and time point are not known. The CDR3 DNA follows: TGTGCCTGGGACCCAGGGAACTATGGCTACACCTTC. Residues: CAWDPGNYGYTF.